The rows below give T cell receptor beta chains drawn from one sample of a study of a mutant IDH1 vaccine in newly diagnosed glioma. These receptors have no known antigen. Using immunoSEQ multiplex PCR, the repertoire was profiled, and TCRdb retains in-frame clones only, with some absent. Altogether about 66,000 clones are present, roughly 80% being singletons, with the ten largest covering approximately 10%. Source: PBMCs, taken from a glioma patient whose treatment included an IDH1 peptide vaccine. All receptors come from a woman between 45 and 60 years old with glioma. CDR3s include the opening cysteine and the closing phenylalanine or tryptophan. The order of the fields is clone size, D gene, J gene, V gene, CDR3 DNA, CDR3 protein. The D gene is left open where the match is weak. Expanded clones are given a class, and other clones once, few, many or no size at all.

clone size: .; D gene: .; J gene: TRBJ2-7; V gene: TRBV10-3; CDR3 DNA: TGTGCCGGGGGGGGAGGGGGGGCTTCGACCTACGAGCAGTACTTC; CDR3 protein: CAGGGGGASTYEQYF
clone size: .; D gene: .; J gene: TRBJ1-1; V gene: TRBV30; CDR3 DNA: TGTGCCTGGAGTCCTATAAGGTCCAGGGTAGGAACTGAAGCTTTCTTT; CDR3 protein: CAWSPIRSRVGTEAFF
clone size: .; D gene: .; J gene: TRBJ2-2; V gene: TRBV28; CDR3 DNA: TGTGCCAGCAGTCCCCCCAGCGCCGGGACCCCGTCCGGGGAGCTGTTTTTT; CDR3 protein: CASSPPSAGTPSGELFF
clone size: once; D gene: TRBD1; J gene: TRBJ2-3; V gene: TRBV10-2; CDR3 DNA: TGCGCCAGCAGTGAGTGGGGACAGGGGTCAGATACGCAGTATTTT; CDR3 protein: CASSEWGQGSDTQYF
clone size: once; D gene: .; J gene: TRBJ1-1; V gene: TRBV6-1; CDR3 DNA: TGTGCCAGCAGGACGACAGTGAACACTGAAGCTTTCTTT; CDR3 protein: CASRTTVNTEAFF
clone size: .; D gene: .; J gene: TRBJ1-4; V gene: TRBV5-4; CDR3 DNA: TGTGCCAGCAGCTTGTTGGGGGCAGGTGAAAAACTGTTTTTT; CDR3 protein: CASSLLGAGEKLFF
clone size: .; D gene: .; J gene: TRBJ2-7; V gene: TRBV6-5; CDR3 DNA: TGTGCCAGCAGGGCCTTTGGGGCCTACGAGCAGTACTTC; CDR3 protein: CASRAFGAYEQYF
clone size: once; D gene: TRBD1; J gene: TRBJ1-1; V gene: TRBV29-1; CDR3 DNA: TGCAGCGTTGAGCGAATTACAGGGGCGACGAACACTGAAGCTTTCTTT; CDR3 protein: CSVERITGATNTEAFF
clone size: .; D gene: TRBD2; J gene: TRBJ2-7; V gene: TRBV10-2; CDR3 DNA: TGCGCCAGCAGCTTCGGACTAGCGGGGGGCAGAAACTACGAGCAGTACTTC; CDR3 protein: CASSFGLAGGRNYEQYF
clone size: once; D gene: .; J gene: TRBJ1-6; V gene: TRBV30; CDR3 DNA: TGTGCCTGGAGTGAAACAGGGTCCAGCTCCTATAATTCACCCCTCCACTTT; CDR3 protein: CAWSETGSSSYNSPLHF
clone size: .; D gene: .; J gene: TRBJ1-4; V gene: TRBV5-4; CDR3 DNA: TGTGCCAGCAGCGTTAAGGGGCGGGAAAAACTGTTTTTT; CDR3 protein: CASSVKGREKLFF
clone size: once; D gene: .; J gene: TRBJ1-2; V gene: TRBV5-6; CDR3 DNA: TGTGCCAGCAGCTTGGGGAGGAACGGATATGGCTACACCTTC; CDR3 protein: CASSLGRNGYGYTF
clone size: .; D gene: TRBD1; J gene: TRBJ2-7; V gene: TRBV13; CDR3 DNA: TGTGCCAGCAGCTCCCGTATGGACAGGGGCCACGAGCAGTACTTC; CDR3 protein: CASSSRMDRGHEQYF
clone size: .; D gene: .; J gene: TRBJ1-4; V gene: TRBV18; CDR3 DNA: TGTGCCAGCTCACCCCTGGGGGGAGAGGATGAAAAACTGTTTTTT; CDR3 protein: CASSPLGGEDEKLFF
clone size: .; D gene: .; J gene: TRBJ2-7; V gene: TRBV2; CDR3 DNA: TGTGCCAGCAGTGACGGGCGGCTTACCTACGAGCAGTACTTC; CDR3 protein: CASSDGRLTYEQYF
clone size: few; D gene: .; J gene: TRBJ1-6; V gene: TRBV15; CDR3 DNA: TGTGCCACCAGCAGTGACCTCCGCTCTGGAGACTCACCCCTCCACTTT; CDR3 protein: CATSSDLRSGDSPLHF
clone size: .; D gene: .; J gene: TRBJ2-7; V gene: TRBV27; CDR3 DNA: TGTGCCAGCAGTCGACAGGCCTCCTACGAGCAGTACTTC; CDR3 protein: CASSRQASYEQYF
clone size: .; D gene: .; J gene: TRBJ1-2; V gene: TRBV13; CDR3 DNA: TGTGCCAGCAGCTTAGGCCGAGGCAAAAACTATGGCTACACCTTC; CDR3 protein: CASSLGRGKNYGYTF
clone size: .; D gene: TRBD1; J gene: TRBJ2-7; V gene: TRBV27; CDR3 DNA: TGTGCCAGCAGTTTATTCCCCACTACAGGGGGTCTGTACTTC; CDR3 protein: CASSLFPTTGGLYF
clone size: .; D gene: .; J gene: TRBJ2-7; V gene: TRBV4-1; CDR3 DNA: TGCGCCAGCAGCCAAGAGGGTCCCGTGGCAGGCTTCTCCTACGAGCAGTACTTC; CDR3 protein: CASSQEGPVAGFSYEQYF
clone size: .; D gene: TRBD1; J gene: TRBJ1-4; V gene: TRBV28; CDR3 DNA: TGTGCCAGCAGTCGGACAGGGGTGAGAGAAAAACTGTTTTTT; CDR3 protein: CASSRTGVREKLFF
clone size: .; D gene: .; J gene: TRBJ1-4; V gene: TRBV7-2; CDR3 DNA: TGTGCCAGCAGCTCCGGGGGGCGGCCTAATGAAAAACTGTTTTTT; CDR3 protein: CASSSGGRPNEKLFF
clone size: .; D gene: .; J gene: TRBJ2-7; V gene: TRBV4-3; CDR3 DNA: TGCGCCAGCAGCCAAGCCCCGGGAGTAAATGTCTACGAGCAGTACTTC; CDR3 protein: CASSQAPGVNVYEQYF
clone size: .; D gene: TRBD1; J gene: TRBJ2-7; V gene: TRBV5-1; CDR3 DNA: TGCGCCAGCAGCCCATTGGGGACAGGGGCATACGAGCAGTACTTC; CDR3 protein: CASSPLGTGAYEQYF
clone size: .; D gene: .; J gene: TRBJ2-7; V gene: TRBV5-4; CDR3 DNA: TGTGCCAGCAGCTTCCGGGGGTCCTCCTACGAGCAGTACTTC; CDR3 protein: CASSFRGSSYEQYF
clone size: .; D gene: TRBD1; J gene: TRBJ1-2; V gene: TRBV5-1; CDR3 DNA: TGCGCCAGCAGCCCCGGGACAGGGACCTATGGCTACACCTTC; CDR3 protein: CASSPGTGTYGYTF
clone size: .; D gene: .; J gene: TRBJ2-2; V gene: TRBV27; CDR3 DNA: TGTGCCAGCACCGAACGGGCCCTATACGCGGCGACCGGGGAGCTGTTTTTT; CDR3 protein: CASTERALYAATGELFF
clone size: .; D gene: .; J gene: TRBJ2-7; V gene: TRBV9; CDR3 DNA: TGTGCCAGCAGCGTAGGCCCCGGGGCCAACTCCTACGAGCAGTACTTC; CDR3 protein: CASSVGPGANSYEQYF
clone size: .; D gene: .; J gene: TRBJ1-4; V gene: TRBV5-1; CDR3 DNA: TGCGCCAGCAGCTTGCAAGGGCTCTCTGAAAAACTGTTTTTT; CDR3 protein: CASSLQGLSEKLFF
clone size: .; D gene: .; J gene: TRBJ1-6; V gene: TRBV7-8; CDR3 DNA: TGTGCCAGCAGCTTAGAGAGGGGTCGGAATTCACCCCTCCACTTT; CDR3 protein: CASSLERGRNSPLHF
clone size: .; D gene: .; J gene: TRBJ1-5; V gene: TRBV6-6; CDR3 DNA: TGTGCCAGCAGTTACTCGACGCAGGACCAGCCCCAGCATTTT; CDR3 protein: CASSYSTQDQPQHF